This record covers a single T cell receptor beta chain. Antigen: not known. Germline assignment: CDR1 MDHEN and CDR2 SYDVKM. This CDR3 contains 15 residues. V lost 2 bases and J lost 3; bases outside the gene matches: 5. The sample belongs to a study of chemoradiotherapy in HPV16-positive cancers. Findings and limits, study-wide: Better recurrence-free survival went with HPV-responsive T-cell expansion in HPV16-positive patients.

Sequencing used immunoSEQ multiplex PCR; TCRdb keeps in-frame clones, though not all of them. The data show 9,500 to 15,000 clones, 81% seen once. The sample was acquired from a patient who underwent chemoradiotherapy. This TCR derives from a human donor with HPV-associated anogenital cancer. This chain connects TRBV28 to TRBJ1-2, with 8 bases identical to TRBD1. CDR3 region: CASSLITGGDYGYTF. The CDR3 DNA reads as TGTGCCAGCAGTTTAATAACAGGGGGAGACTATGGCTACACCTTC.